These T cell receptor beta chains were read from a single sample in a study of cytomegalovirus exposure and HLA in healthy donors. TCRdb keeps only in-frame clones here, not all; method: immunoSEQ multiplex PCR. Among fewer than 250,000 clones, approximately 79% were seen once, and the ten largest hold 1.5% to 2%. The sequenced sample consisted of PBMCs. The receptors derive from a male donor in good health and CMV-seronegative. Each CDR3 is given with its conserved first and last residue. The D gene is left open where the match is weak.

TRBD2 TRBJ2-5 TRBV29-1 CSVESSGGRTDEQYF TGCAGCGTTGAATCATCGGGCGGGAGGACGGATGAGCAGTACTTC
TRBD2 TRBJ2-3 TRBV6-5 CASIPSGTDTQYF TGTGCCAGCATCCCTAGCGGGACAGATACGCAGTATTTT
NA TRBJ1-5 TRBV6-6 CASSYPGVGGNQPQHF TGTGCCAGCAGTTACCCGGGGGTAGGAGGCAATCAGCCCCAGCATTTT
NA TRBJ1-5 TRBV19 CASSIAGATYSNQPQHF TGTGCCAGTAGTATAGCGGGAGCCACATATAGCAATCAGCCCCAGCATTTT
NA TRBJ2-2 TRBV5-1 CASSLAGQNTGELFF TGCGCCAGCAGCTTGGCGGGACAAAACACCGGGGAGCTGTTTTTT
NA TRBJ2-6 TRBV6-1 CASRRTVEYSNVLTF TGTGCCAGCAGAAGGACAGTCGAATACTCCAACGTCCTGACTTTC
TRBD1 TRBJ1-2 TRBV5-6 CASSEKDRGPHYGYTF TGTGCCAGCAGCGAAAAGGACAGGGGGCCTCACTATGGCTACACCTTC
NA TRBJ1-1 TRBV9 CASSVGQGFTMNTEAFF TGTGCCAGCAGCGTGGGGCAGGGGTTTACGATGAACACTGAAGCTTTCTTT
NA TRBJ1-1 TRBV27 CASSKGPGAEAFF TGTGCCAGCAGTAAAGGGCCCGGGGCTGAAGCTTTCTTT
NA TRBJ2-2 TRBV27 CASSLVGAGELFF TGTGCCAGCAGTTTAGTAGGAGCCGGGGAGCTGTTTTTT
NA TRBJ2-3 TRBV5-6 CASSSKRGTDTQYF TGTGCCAGCAGCTCGAAACGGGGCACAGATACGCAGTATTTT
NA TRBJ2-2 TRBV7-9 CASSFSQGSGELFF TGTGCCAGCAGCTTTTCCCAGGGGAGCGGGGAGCTGTTTTTT
NA TRBJ1-2 TRBV4-3 CASSQDLRQANYGYTF TGCGCCAGCAGCCAAGACCTCAGACAGGCTAACTATGGCTACACCTTC
NA TRBJ2-1 TRBV29-1 CSVPGGQLWNEQFF TGCAGCGTCCCAGGAGGGCAATTATGGAATGAGCAGTTCTTC
TRBD1 TRBJ1-1 TRBV9 CASSPNTGQVNTEAFF TGTGCCAGCAGCCCTAACACGGGACAGGTAAACACTGAAGCTTTCTTT
TRBD1 TRBJ1-2 TRBV7-6 CASSLGGPGTGSYGYTF TGTGCCAGCAGCTTAGGTGGTCCCGGGACAGGGAGCTATGGCTACACCTTC
NA TRBJ2-7 TRBV7-2 CASSENSYEQYF TGTGCCAGCAGCGAGAACTCCTACGAGCAGTACTTC
NA TRBJ2-1 TRBV5-4 CASSTGRGEQFF TGTGCCAGCAGTACAGGGCGAGGGGAGCAGTTCTTC
TRBD1 TRBJ2-7 TRBV5-4 CASSHNPGTGQEQYF TGTGCCAGCAGCCACAACCCCGGGACAGGGCAAGAGCAGTACTTC
NA TRBJ2-5 TRBV5-1 CASSNYRQWEQETQYF TGCGCCAGCAGCAACTATCGACAGTGGGAACAAGAGACCCAGTACTTC